This T cell receptor (beta chain) is from a study of blood T cells in healthy people across ages. Alongside a J-beta primer mix, a sample-barcoded 5' primer served in a second PCR lasting about 7 to 11 cycles. All samples yielded 2.5 million or more CDR3-containing paired-end reads. In TCRdb, the 5' RACE reads were re-called with MiXCR into one record per CDR3 protein. Among some 1.4 million distinct CDR3 sequences listed, approximately 40% were seen once. Study results and caveats: Total diversity from one million sequenced T cells was likely underestimated.

Points on this clonotype: Its antigen is still unknown.

Donors were healthy Caucasian individuals from Russia aged about 6 to 90. Donors each provided 8 to 10 milliliters of peripheral blood. Sequenced: blood. This sequence originates from a woman between 18 and 29 years old in good health.

The CDR3 is CASSLDYATDTQYF. The CDR3 bases are TGCGCCAGCAGCTTGGACTATGCCACAGATACGCAGTATTTT. V usage is TRBV5-1 and J usage is TRBJ2-3; D remains unclear. V was clipped by 0 bases and J by 2 bases, with 7 bases between them. Germline assignment: CDR1 SGHRS and CDR2 YFSETQ. The CDR3 has 14 residues. The full variable domain, in which reference TRBV5-1 and TRBJ2-3 provide the parts outside the CDR3, is KAGVTQTPRYLIKTRGQQVTLSCSPISGHRSVSWYQQTPGQGLQFLFEYFSETQRNKGNFPGRFSGRQFSNSRSEMNVSTLELGDSALYLCASSLDYATDTQYFGPGTRLTVL.